The text below deals with one T cell receptor beta chain. Generated by immunoSEQ multiplex PCR, the TCRdb table keeps only in-frame clones and is missing some. The top ten clones hold approximately 1% of a sample with about 1,900,000 clones, 85% to 95% of them seen once. This specimen belongs to a study of shared clonotypes between healthy human individuals. The CDR3 spans 13 residues. Germline values: CDR1 LNHDA, CDR2 SQIVND (reference sequence). Trimming stripped 8 bases from V and 1 base from J, with 11 bases between. In the naive CD8 group, cells lacked CD45RO and were positively selected for CCR7, so terminally differentiated effector memory CD45RA+ cells were left out.

The chain has TRBV19 and TRBJ1-1; maybe TRBD1 (5 bases). Material: naive CD8+ T cells sorted from blood. The TCR comes from a man aged 18 to 30 in good health. DNA for the CDR3: TGTGCCAGTGGGGGACCGCAGAACACTGAAGCTTTCTTT. Translated, it gives CASGGPQNTEAFF.